This entry lists 26 T cell receptor beta chains sequenced from one sample in a study of cytomegalovirus exposure and HLA in healthy donors. PCR amplification relied on 60 Vbeta primers (plus 13 Jbeta primers). Assay used: immunoSEQ multiplex PCR; TCRdb lists only in-frame clones, some missing. The repertoire includes over 95,000 clones, under 80% of them detected once, and roughly 4.2% sits in the top ten. The specimen was PBMCs. The receptors stem from a woman aged 40 to 49 in good health and CMV-seropositive.

This clone was seen just once. The chain combines TRBV9 with TRBJ2-1, with 10 bases lining up with TRBD2. CDR3 size: 16 residues. V gave up 2 bases and J gave up 7 bases; unmatched junction bases: 9. Germline CDR1 and CDR2: SGDLS and YYNGEE. Here the CDR3 reads CASSVSGRAFSNEQFF. The CDR3 DNA is TGTGCCAGCAGCGTCAGCGGGAGGGCATTTAGTAATGAGCAGTTCTTC.

This rearrangement joins TRBV4-1 to TRBJ2-3, with 9 bases that match TRBD1. Germline V gene lookup returns CDR1 MGHRA and CDR2 YSYEKL. V shed 4 bases and J 5 bases; nucleotides not matched to a gene: 7. The length of the CDR3 is 15 residues. The CDR3 coding sequence is TGCGCCAGCAGCCGTGGGACAGGGTCACAAGATACGCAGTATTTT. Translating gives CASSRGTGSQDTQYF.

This rearrangement joins TRBV28 to TRBJ1-2; 8 bases are shared with TRBD1. The CDR3 has 13 residues. Germline V gives CDR1 MDHEN, CDR2 SYDVKM. Trimming cost V 6 bases and J 5 bases; bases outside gene matches: 5. CDR3 residues: CASRGTGGYGYTF. CDR3 DNA: TGTGCCAGCAGGGGGACAGGTGGATATGGCTACACCTTC.

CDR3 residues: CASSLNGGGGTEAFF. As DNA, the CDR3 is TGTGCCAGCAGCCTAAACGGGGGGGGCGGGACTGAAGCTTTCTTT. The chain carries TRBV7-3 and TRBJ1-1; possibly TRBD1 for D (6 bases). This CDR3 contains 15 residues. V was cut by 5 bases and J by 5 bases, with 18 bases left in between. Per germline, CDR1 SGHTA and CDR2 FQGTGA.

This clone was detected a few times. V is TRBV19 and J is TRBJ2-6; TRBD2 matches 9 bases. V was pared by 7 bases and J by 0 bases, with 7 bases of the junction left unmatched. CDR1 is LNHDA, CDR2 SQIVND, per germline (reference sequence). The CDR3 has 17 residues. CDR3 amino acids: CASTRGGRASGANVLTF. The CDR3 DNA reads TGTGCCAGTACTCGCGGCGGGAGGGCCTCTGGGGCCAACGTCCTGACTTTC.

This clone was counted between two and nine times. The gene calls are TRBV18 and TRBJ1-4, with 7 positions matching TRBD1. The CDR3 is 15 amino acids. The ends lost 3 bases at V and 4 bases at J; junction bases unmatched: 5. The germline gives CDR1 KGHSH, CDR2 LQKENI. The CDR3 DNA reads TGTGCCAGCTCACCTCAGGGACAGCTTAATGAAAAACTGTTTTTT. This gives the protein CASSPQGQLNEKLFF.

The chain joins TRBV27 to TRBJ1-1, with a weak D call TRBD1 (6 bases). Germline CDR1 is MNHEY and CDR2 is SMNVEV (reference sequence). Trimming pared 0 bases from V and 4 bases from J, leaving 12 bases between. The CDR3 length is 15 residues. Here the CDR3 DNA reads TGTGCCAGCAGTTTATCGTGGACAGTGGTCACTGAAGCTTTCTTT. This sequence encodes CASSLSWTVVTEAFF.

In the case of this clone: Within the sample, other DNA sequences also encode this same CDR3. The gene calls are TRBV7-8 and TRBJ2-2; the match to TRBD2 covers 9 bases. The ends lost 2 bases at V and 5 bases at J; junction bases unmatched: 3. The CDR3 is 15 amino acids. CDR1 SGHVS and CDR2 FQNEAQ come from the germline V gene. CDR3 nucleotides: TGTGCCAGCAGCTTAAGGCTAGCGGGGACCGGGGAGCTGTTTTTT. This codes for CASSLRLAGTGELFF. Filled out from reference TRBV7-8 and TRBJ2-2, the complete variable domain reads GAGVSQSPRYKVAKRGQDVALRCDPISGHVSLFWYQQALGQGPEFLTYFQNEAQLDKSGLPSDRFFAERPEGSVSTLKIQRTQQEDSAVYLCASSLRLAGTGELFFGEGSRLTVL.

The genes are TRBV4-2 and TRBJ2-5; 11 nucleotides match TRBD1. The length of the CDR3 is 16 residues. V shed 3 bases and J 7 bases; nucleotides not matched to a gene: 10. Germline lookup yields CDR1 LGHNA and CDR2 YNFKEQ. For the CDR3, the DNA is TGTGCCAGCAGCCATGGACAGGGGGCGACTTCAGGGACCCAGTACTTC. It yields the protein CASSHGQGATSGTQYF.

This clone occurred once. The genes are TRBV6-6 and TRBJ1-1, with 7 nucleotides matching TRBD1. Germline trimming cut 6 bases from V and 1 base from J; bases unmatched to any gene: 5. There are 14 residues in the CDR3. From germline, CDR1 is MNHNY and CDR2 SVGAGI (reference sequence). CDR3 protein: CASSRGQKNTEAFF. The CDR3 nucleotides are TGTGCCAGCAGCCGGGGACAGAAGAACACTGAAGCTTTCTTT.

This chain connects TRBV7-2 to TRBJ2-2; TRBD1 aligns across 7 bases. The CDR3 length is 15 residues. The J segment lost 5 bases and the V segment lost 4 bases, leaving 7 bases of the junction unmatched. CDR1 and CDR2 (germline): SGHTA, FQGNSA. Here the CDR3 DNA reads TGTGCCAGCAGCTCACGACAGGGTGGGACCGGGGAGCTGTTTTTT. It yields the protein CASSSRQGGTGELFF. The whole variable domain, remainder taken from reference TRBV7-2 and TRBJ2-2, is GAGVSQSPSNKVTEKGKDVELRCDPISGHTALYWYRQSLGQGLEFLIYFQGNSAPDKSGLPSDRFSAERTGGSVSTLTIQRTQQEDSAVYLCASSSRQGGTGELFFGEGSRLTVL.

The chain recombines TRBV10-2 with TRBJ1-2; D is possibly TRBD1 (5 bases). Trimming left V 3 bases short and J 4 bases short, with 15 bases between. CDR3 length: 15 amino acids. CDR1 is WSHSY and CDR2 is SAAADI in the germline V gene. CDR3 amino acids: CASSEREGTIYGYTF. CDR3 DNA: TGCGCCAGCAGTGAAAGGGAGGGGACGATCTATGGCTACACCTTC.

The sample holds a few counts of this clone. CDR3 sequence: CASLKGGGASGNDEQYF. The CDR3 region has the DNA TGTGCCAGCCTTAAGGGTGGGGGGGCGAGCGGGAACGACGAGCAGTACTTC. V is TRBV28 and J is TRBJ2-7; perhaps TRBD2 as D (7 bases). The CDR3 runs 17 residues. Trimming pared 8 bases from V and 5 bases from J, leaving 28 bases between. Germline CDR1 reads MDHEN; CDR2 reads SYDVKM.

The CDR3, as DNA: TGCAGCGTTGAGGACCGACAGGGTCCCAACACTGAAGCTTTCTTT. It specifies CSVEDRQGPNTEAFF. J is TRBJ1-1 and V is TRBV29-1; 7 bases are a match to TRBD1. The CDR3 consists of 15 residues. With V trimmed by 3 bases and J by 2 bases, 9 bases remained unmatched. CDR1 is SQVTM and CDR2 is ANQGSEA in the germline V gene.

About this clone: An end of the junction does not agree with germline; a read error may underlie this. This sequence joins TRBV5-1 and TRBJ1-1, with D uncertain. This CDR3 region has 13 residues. The germline V gene has CDR1 SGHRS and CDR2 YFSETQ. The CDR3 protein is CASSPAPGREHGF. CDR3 bases: TGCGCCAGCAGCCCCGCGCCTGGACGGGAACACGGGTTT.

CDR3 nucleotide sequence: TGTGCCAGCAGCCCGGGACTAGCGGGAGAGGTGGAGACCCAGTACTTC. Translated, it gives CASSPGLAGEVETQYF. V and J are TRBV5-4 and TRBJ2-5; 14 positions agree with TRBD2. After removal of 4 bases from V and 5 bases from J, the junction contained 7 bases not matched to a gene. Germline V gene sequence: CDR1 SGHNT, CDR2 YYREEE (reference sequence). The CDR3 spans 16 residues.

This CDR3 reads CASSWMGTSIYEQYF. The CDR3 coding sequence is TGTGCCAGCAGCTGGATGGGGACTAGCATCTACGAGCAGTACTTC. This chain uses TRBV5-4 with TRBJ2-7; 9 bases line up with TRBD2. The CDR3 has 15 residues. In germline, CDR1 is SGHNT, CDR2 YYREEE (reference sequence). The V gene end was trimmed by 3 bases and the J gene end by 3 bases; junction bases not matched to a gene: 7.

J is TRBJ1-1 and V is TRBV18; TRBD1 agrees at 8 bases. Germline trimming cut 4 bases from V and 0 bases from J; bases unmatched to any gene: 4. The V gene's germline CDR1 is KGHSH and CDR2 LQKENI. The CDR3 totals 15 residues. CDR3 sequence reads: CASSRGTGMNTEAFF. In DNA form, the CDR3 reads TGTGCCAGCTCACGGGGGACAGGCATGAACACTGAAGCTTTCTTT. The complete variable domain, with remaining parts taken from reference TRBV18 and TRBJ1-1, reads NAGVMQNPRHLVRRRGQEARLRCSPMKGHSHVYWYRQLPEEGLKFMVYLQKENIIDESGMPKERFSAEFPKEGPSILRIQQVVRGDSAAYFCASSRGTGMNTEAFFGQGTRLTVV.

This clone turned up a few times. The genes are TRBV4-1 and TRBJ2-7, with 10 nucleotides matching TRBD1. V was pared by 1 base and J by 7 bases, with 13 bases of the junction left unmatched. Germline V gives CDR1 MGHRA, CDR2 YSYEKL. The CDR3 runs to 17 residues. The DNA of the CDR3 is TGCGCCAGCAGCCAAGGAACACTCCGGGACAGGGGTGGTGAGCAGTACTTC. It encodes CASSQGTLRDRGGEQYF.

The V and J genes are TRBV7-9 and TRBJ1-4; possibly TRBD1 for D (5 bases). Trimming took 0 bases from V and 4 from J, leaving 9 bases between them. The CDR3 extends over 15 amino acids. Germline CDR1 is SEHNR and CDR2 is FQNEAQ (reference sequence). As DNA, the CDR3 is TGTGCCAGCAGCTTAGCATCAGGGCTTAATGAAAAACTGTTTTTT. It is translated as CASSLASGLNEKLFF.

This chain joins TRBV27 and TRBJ2-7; maybe TRBD2 (6 bases). Germline-derived CDR1 and CDR2 are MNHEY and SMNVEV (reference sequence). V was shortened by 3 bases and J by 6 bases, with 15 bases between the two germline ends. This CDR3 region has 14 residues. The CDR3 bases are TGTGCCAGCAGTTTTAGTATTGGGGGGTCCGAGCAGTACTTC. Translation gives CASSFSIGGSEQYF.

The CDR3 protein is CASSPSTSGRKETQYF. The DNA of the CDR3 is TGTGCCAGCTCACCGAGTACTAGCGGGAGAAAAGAGACCCAGTACTTC. J is TRBJ2-5 and V is TRBV18; 11 bases are shared with TRBD2. Germline CDR1 is KGHSH and CDR2 is LQKENI. This CDR3 comprises 16 residues. With 3 bases clipped from V and 3 bases from J, the junction kept 6 bases outside the gene matches.

The chain uses TRBV19 and TRBJ1-5, with TRBD1 as a possible D gene (5 bases). Trimming removed 3 bases from V and 0 bases from J, with 15 bases in between. The CDR3 spans 17 residues. Germline lookup yields CDR1 LNHDA and CDR2 SQIVND (reference sequence). CDR3 in DNA: TGTGCCAGTAGTATCATCGGGGGAGATTATAGCAATCAGCCCCAGCATTTT. It is translated as CASSIIGGDYSNQPQHF. The whole variable domain, remainder taken from reference TRBV19 and TRBJ1-5, is DGGITQSPKYLFRKEGQNVTLSCEQNLNHDAMYWYRQDPGQGLRLIYYSQIVNDFQKGDIAEGYSVSREKKESFPLTVTSAQKNPTAFYLCASSIIGGDYSNQPQHFGDGTRLSIL.

The rearrangement links TRBV5-6 to TRBJ1-2; 8 nucleotides line up with TRBD1. Germline V gene sequence: CDR1 SGHDT, CDR2 YYEEEE. The CDR3 is 14 amino acids. After removal of 1 base from V and 6 bases from J, the junction contained 5 bases not matched to a gene. The CDR3 DNA reads as TGTGCCAGCAGCTTGTCGGGACAGGAAGATGGCTACACCTTC. It is translated as CASSLSGQEDGYTF.

This clone appeared once. The chain has TRBV19 and TRBJ1-1, with D maybe TRBD1 (6 bases). Germline V gene sequence: CDR1 LNHDA, CDR2 SQIVND (reference sequence). The length of the CDR3 is 16 residues. Trimming removed 5 bases at V and 0 bases at J, with 16 bases between. DNA for the CDR3: TGTGCCAGTAGTCCTCCCGACAGGATAATGAACACTGAAGCTTTCTTT. The encoded protein is CASSPPDRIMNTEAFF.

V and J are TRBV19 and TRBJ2-4; TRBD1 is a possible D gene (6 bases). The CDR3 runs 15 residues. From germline, CDR1 is LNHDA and CDR2 SQIVND (reference sequence). The V end was cut by 3 bases, the J end by 7 bases, with 16 bases between. The chain's CDR3 is CASSIRDTEGNIQYF. DNA of the CDR3: TGTGCCAGTAGTATCCGGGACACCGAGGGGAACATTCAGTACTTC.